The 23 T cell receptor beta chains listed next were all sequenced from one sample in a study of cytomegalovirus exposure and HLA in healthy donors (dated by TCRdb to the late 2010s). Library construction relied on the immunoSEQ multiplex PCR assay. In its TCRdb copy, this immuneACCESS table keeps in-frame sequences only and misses some clones. Where compared with another copy, unresolved V genes explain less than half of these, and the others have no known cause. This sample comprises around 220,000 clones, roughly 88% of them detected only once. In total, the top ten clones hold over 13% of the sample. The material sequenced was PBMCs. All receptors derive from a woman younger than 45 in good health and CMV-seropositive.

J is TRBJ2-2 and V is TRBV27; D not resolved. CDR1 and CDR2 (germline): MNHEY, SMNVEV (reference sequence). V gave up 7 bases and J gave up 5 bases, with 17 bases separating them. This CDR3 is 15 amino acids long. CDR3 bases: TGTGCCAGCACCTCCCGTCCTCTCGGGACCGGGGAGCTGTTTTTT. Amino acid sequence: CASTSRPLGTGELFF.

The genes are TRBV15 and TRBJ2-7, with 10 nucleotides matching TRBD2. Looked up from germline, CDR1 is LNHNV and CDR2 is YYDKDF (reference sequence). The CDR3 loop spans 18 amino acids. J lost 0 bases, V lost 3 bases, and 11 bases had no gene match. The CDR3 DNA reads as TGTGCCACCAGCAGCGATCTACAAGCGGGAGGGAGCTCCTACGAGCAGTACTTC. Translating gives CATSSDLQAGGSSYEQYF.

V usage is TRBV11-2 and J usage is TRBJ2-5, with 9 bases aligning to TRBD1. J lost 6 bases, V lost 5 bases, and 7 bases had no gene match. This CDR3 is built from 14 residues. CDR1 and CDR2 (germline): SGHAT, FQNNGV. CDR3 nucleotides: TGTGCCAGCAGCCACCGGGACAGGGCCAAGACCCAGTACTTC. Its translation is CASSHRDRAKTQYF.

The gene calls are TRBV12-5 and TRBJ1-4; the D gene is possibly TRBD1 (5 bases). With 6 bases removed from V and 7 bases from J, the gap between germline ends came to 15 bases. CDR3 size: 14 residues. From germline, CDR1 is LGHNT and CDR2 FRNRAP. The CDR3 is CASGEQVGGEKLFF. The CDR3 DNA reads as TGTGCTAGTGGGGAACAGGTCGGGGGTGAAAAACTGTTTTTT.

This clone has just one count. This chain links TRBV9 with TRBJ2-2; 10 nucleotides agree with TRBD2. V lost 2 bases to trimming and J lost 5 bases; unmatched junction nucleotides: 9. This CDR3 spans 17 amino acids. Germline V gene sequence: CDR1 SGDLS, CDR2 YYNGEE. The CDR3, as DNA: TGTGCCAGCAGCGTCCCCAGAGCGGGAGGGTGGACCGGGGAGCTGTTTTTT. Translating it yields CASSVPRAGGWTGELFF.

The chain has TRBV11-3 and TRBJ2-7; no definite D call. Germline-derived CDR1 and CDR2 are SGHNT and YENEEA. CDR3 size: 16 residues. The V gene lost 3 bases and the J gene lost 2 bases, with 17 bases spanning the gap. CDR3 amino acids: CASSFLSDPGAYEQYF. CDR3 bases: TGTGCCAGCAGCTTCTTGTCCGACCCCGGCGCCTACGAGCAGTACTTC.

V and J are TRBV6-5 and TRBJ2-2; D is ambiguous. The CDR3 contains 14 residues. V was pared by 1 base and J by 5 bases, with 8 bases between. Germline lookup yields CDR1 MNHEY and CDR2 SVGAGI. CDR3 loop: CASSYYARTGELFF. The CDR3 DNA sequence: TGTGCCAGCAGTTACTACGCTAGAACCGGGGAGCTGTTTTTT.

The rearrangement joins TRBV7-3 to TRBJ2-7, with 7 positions matching TRBD1. Germline CDR1 SGHTA, CDR2 FQGTGA. V shed 5 bases and J 11 bases; nucleotides not matched to a gene: 12. This CDR3 comprises 13 residues. CDR3 protein: CASSQIPGQSKYF. In nucleotides, the CDR3 is TGTGCCAGCAGCCAAATCCCGGGACAGTCTAAGTACTTC. The complete variable domain, with remaining parts taken from reference TRBV7-3 and TRBJ2-7, reads GAGVSQTPSNKVTEKGKYVELRCDPISGHTALYWYRQSLGQGPEFLIYFQGTGAADDSGLPNDRFFAVRPEGSVSTLKIQRTERGDSAVYLCASSQIPGQSKYFGPGTRLTVT.

The chain joins TRBV7-9 to TRBJ2-5; D is possibly TRBD2 (5 bases). Trimming stripped 3 bases from V and 3 bases from J, with 8 bases between. Germline lookup yields CDR1 SEHNR and CDR2 FQNEAQ (reference sequence). This CDR3 is built from 13 residues. CDR3 coding DNA: TGTGCCAGCAGCTTTCGGGAAGAAGAGACCCAGTACTTC. Protein sequence: CASSFREEETQYF.

The rearrangement joins TRBV30 to TRBJ2-7, with 12 bases that match TRBD1. The junction had 8 bases not matched to a gene; V was cut back by 5 bases and J by 9 bases. The CDR3 length is 13 residues. CDR1 is GTSNPN and CDR2 is SVGIG in the germline V gene (reference sequence). The DNA of the CDR3 is TGTGCCTGGCGTCCCGGGACAGGGGGCCGGCAGTACTTC. It is translated as CAWRPGTGGRQYF.

The V and J genes are TRBV7-6 and TRBJ1-2; 7 positions match TRBD1. This CDR3 is 14 amino acids long. Unmatched junction bases numbered 11, after V lost 5 bases and J lost 8 bases. Germline values: CDR1 SGHVS, CDR2 FNYEAQ. The CDR3 loop reads CASSPRQGMRGYTF. DNA of the CDR3: TGTGCCAGCAGCCCACGACAGGGTATGCGGGGCTACACCTTC.

The table lists this clone with a few counts. This sequence joins TRBV7-2 and TRBJ1-4; 7 bases are a match to TRBD1. Germline CDR1 reads SGHTA; CDR2 reads FQGNSA. V was pared by 1 base and J by 2 bases, with 4 bases of the junction left unmatched. The CDR3 totals 16 residues. The CDR3 coding sequence is TGTGCCAGCAGCTTAGGAGGGGGCGGTACTAATGAAAAACTGTTTTTT. Protein product: CASSLGGGGTNEKLFF.

The rearrangement joins TRBV5-4 to TRBJ1-2; D is perhaps TRBD1 (6 bases). V lost 3 bases and J 6 bases, leaving 9 bases between the germline ends. The CDR3 runs to 12 residues. Germline V gene lookup returns CDR1 SGHNT and CDR2 YYREEE (reference sequence). The CDR3 protein is CASSSRDNGYTF. CDR3 DNA sequence: TGTGCCAGCAGCTCCCGGGACAATGGCTACACCTTC.

A single count supports this clone. This sequence joins TRBV6-6 and TRBJ2-7; 10 bases are a match to TRBD1. V shed 7 bases, J shed 4 bases, and the junction held 7 bases outside the gene matches. Germline values: CDR1 MNHNY, CDR2 SVGAGI (reference sequence). CDR3 length: 14 residues. The CDR3 DNA reads TGTGCCAGCACTCCCGAGGGACAGGGGTACGAGCAGTACTTC. This encodes CASTPEGQGYEQYF.

The genes are TRBV7-8 and TRBJ1-1; D is possibly TRBD1 (6 bases). V lost 5 bases and J 0 bases, leaving 19 bases between the germline ends. The CDR3 length is 17 residues. Per germline, CDR1 SGHVS and CDR2 FQNEAQ. The CDR3 spells CASSPFGGSLMNTEAFF. The CDR3 nucleotides read TGTGCCAGCAGCCCTTTTGGGGGCTCTCTCATGAACACTGAAGCTTTCTTT.

This chain joins TRBV2 and TRBJ1-5; D unclear. V was shortened by 7 bases and J by 2 bases, with 21 bases between the two germline ends. This CDR3 has 17 amino acids. The germline V gene encodes CDR1 SNHLY and CDR2 FYNNEI. This CDR3 reads CASTDFSKRSGNQPQHF. In DNA form, the CDR3 reads TGTGCCAGCACCGATTTCTCAAAGAGGTCGGGCAATCAGCCCCAGCATTTT.

This chain uses TRBV10-3 with TRBJ1-2; a weak D match, TRBD1 (5 bases). CDR1 ENHRY and CDR2 SYGVKD come from the germline V gene. The CDR3 is made up of 14 amino acids. Between the trimmed V and J ends, which lost 0 bases and 6 bases, there was a span of 11 bases. The DNA for the CDR3 is TGTGCCATCAGTGAGTCGTCCGGGACGCATGGCTACACCTTC. Residues: CAISESSGTHGYTF.

J is TRBJ2-7 and V is TRBV10-3; 8 bases are a match to TRBD1. Germline CDR1 and CDR2: ENHRY and SYGVKD. V lost 0 bases and J lost 4; bases outside the gene matches: 14. The CDR3 length is 18 residues. The CDR3 protein is CAISESLKTGVNDYEQYF. DNA of the CDR3: TGTGCCATCAGTGAGTCCCTTAAGACAGGGGTCAACGATTACGAGCAGTACTTC.

The rearrangement links TRBV29-1 to TRBJ1-1; no reliable D call. The germline gives CDR1 SQVTM, CDR2 ANQGSEA. The V end lost 2 bases, the J end lost 9 bases, and 13 bases lay between the germline ends. The CDR3 spans 12 residues. In DNA form, the CDR3 reads TGCAGCGTTGAATGGGCTGGAGGAAAAGCTTTCTTT. Amino acid sequence: CSVEWAGGKAFF.

The chain employs TRBV7-6 and TRBJ1-1; tentatively, D is TRBD1 (5 bases). The germline gives CDR1 SGHVS, CDR2 FNYEAQ. The CDR3 has 17 amino acids. V was trimmed by 2 bases and J by 4 bases, leaving 20 bases between them. CDR3 bases: TGTGCCAGCAGCTTAACCCCCTTCGGGGCCCTGAGCACTGAAGCTTTCTTT. It specifies CASSLTPFGALSTEAFF. The full variable domain, with the rest looked up from reference TRBV7-6 and TRBJ1-1, is GAGVSQSPRYKVTKRGQDVALRCDPISGHVSLYWYRQALGQGPEFLTYFNYEAQQDKSGLPNDRFSAERPEGSISTLTIQRTEQRDSAMYRCASSLTPFGALSTEAFFGQGTRLTVV.

The chain recombines TRBV29-1 with TRBJ1-2; the match to TRBD1 covers 9 bases. Germline CDR1 and CDR2: SQVTM and ANQGSEA. The V segment lost 4 bases and the J segment 7 bases; nucleotides outside the gene matches: 4. CDR3 length: 12 residues. Here the CDR3 DNA reads TGCAGCGTTGCACAGGGGGCGCTTGGCTACACCTTC. This codes for CSVAQGALGYTF.

The V gene is TRBV27, the J gene TRBJ1-2, with a possible D match to TRBD1 (5 bases). V lost 6 bases, J lost 3 bases, and 14 bases lay in between. Germline V gives CDR1 MNHEY, CDR2 SMNVEV (reference sequence). This CDR3 is built from 14 residues. CDR3 loop: CASSAVDRHYGYTF. The CDR3, as DNA: TGTGCCAGCAGCGCAGTCGACAGACACTATGGCTACACCTTC.

In its sample, this clone was seen once. V usage is TRBV28 and J usage is TRBJ1-3; 8 positions agree with TRBD1. CDR1 and CDR2 (germline): MDHEN, SYDVKM. This CDR3 is 14 amino acids long. Trimming took 3 bases from V and 3 from J; bases not matched to a gene: 1. The chain's CDR3 is CASSFDRGGNTIYF. The DNA for the CDR3 is TGTGCCAGCAGTTTCGACAGGGGTGGAAACACCATATATTTT.